One sample yielded the 14 T cell receptor beta chains listed below, sequenced in a study of blood T cell repertoires in COVID-19. Generated by immunoSEQ multiplex PCR, the TCRdb table keeps only in-frame clones and is missing some. This sample has hundreds of thousands of clones, with about nine tenths found just once. Specimen: peripheral blood. All receptors derive from a woman between 50 and 59 years old who had recovered from COVID-19.

This chain connects TRBV5-6 to TRBJ1-5; 9 positions match TRBD1. With 5 bases clipped from V and 6 bases from J, the junction kept 9 bases outside the gene matches. This CDR3 is built from 15 residues. Germline V gives CDR1 SGHDT, CDR2 YYEEEE. The CDR3 reads CASSYGTGLFQPQHF. The DNA for the CDR3 is TGTGCCAGCAGTTACGGGACAGGGTTATTTCAGCCCCAGCATTTT.

The chain is built from TRBV5-5 and TRBJ2-7; 8 nucleotides agree with TRBD1. CDR3 length: 13 residues. The ends lost 4 bases at V and 10 bases at J; junction bases unmatched: 10. From germline, CDR1 is SGHKS and CDR2 YYEKEE (reference sequence). Here the CDR3 DNA reads TGTGCCAGCAGCCCCTCCGATGGACAGGGCCAGTACTTC. Amino acid sequence: CASSPSDGQGQYF.

This rearrangement joins TRBV9 to TRBJ1-1, with D maybe TRBD1 (5 bases). V lost 1 base and J 1 base, leaving 8 bases between the germline ends. CDR3 length equals 14 residues. CDR1 is SGDLS and CDR2 is YYNGEE in the germline V gene. The CDR3, as DNA: TGTGCCAGCAGCGTATACCAGGGGAACACTGAAGCTTTCTTT. This translates into CASSVYQGNTEAFF.

The rearrangement links TRBV6-6 to TRBJ2-1; D unclear. Trimming stripped 1 base from V and 8 bases from J, with 15 bases between. CDR3 length: 15 amino acids. Germline CDR1 and CDR2: MNHNY and SVGAGI (reference sequence). The CDR3 loop reads CASSYWAQKTHEQFF. The CDR3 bases are TGTGCCAGCAGTTACTGGGCACAGAAGACCCATGAGCAGTTCTTC.

There are a few counts of this clone. This rearrangement joins TRBV9 to TRBJ2-7, with D maybe TRBD2 (5 bases). CDR1 and CDR2 (germline): SGDLS, YYNGEE. Between the trimmed V and J ends, which lost 2 bases and 4 bases, there was a span of 10 bases. The CDR3 is 13 residues long. For the CDR3, the DNA is TGTGCCAGCAGCGTGAGACCGGGGTACGAGCAGTACTTC. It translates to CASSVRPGYEQYF.

The V call is TRBV7-3, the J call TRBJ2-1; 10 bases are a match to TRBD2. The CDR3 loop spans 15 amino acids. The junction had 7 bases not matched to a gene; V was cut back by 2 bases and J by 9 bases. The germline V gene has CDR1 SGHTA and CDR2 FQGTGA. CDR3 bases: TGTGCCAGCAGCTTAGGGCTAGCGGGAGTCAGTGAGCAGTTCTTC. Protein: CASSLGLAGVSEQFF.

This clone was seen once. This chain joins TRBV7-2 and TRBJ1-6, with D possibly being TRBD1 (6 bases). There are 18 residues in the CDR3. In germline, CDR1 is SGHTA, CDR2 FQGNSA. The V gene lost 5 bases and the J gene lost 0 bases, with 17 bases spanning the gap. The CDR3: CASSLRNPTGSYNSPLHF. CDR3 coding DNA: TGTGCCAGCAGCCTTAGAAACCCGACAGGCTCCTATAATTCACCCCTCCACTTT.

The genes are TRBV30 and TRBJ1-2; TRBD1 aligns across 7 bases. The CDR3 spans 14 residues. V shed 7 bases and J 2 bases; nucleotides not matched to a gene: 10. Germline V gene sequence: CDR1 GTSNPN, CDR2 SVGIG (reference sequence). CDR3 region: CAFTPGTANYGYTF. CDR3 nucleotide sequence: TGTGCCTTCACACCCGGGACAGCGAACTATGGCTACACCTTC. Drawing the rest from reference TRBV30 and TRBJ1-2, the complete variable domain is SQTIHQWPATLVQPVGSPLSLECTVEGTSNPNLYWYRQAAGRGLQLLFYSVGIGQISSEVPQNLSASRPQDRQFILSSKKLLLSDSGFYLCAFTPGTANYGYTFGSGTRLTVV.

The CDR3 sequence: CASSPNWERGYEQYF. The CDR3 DNA sequence: TGCGCCAGCAGCCCGAATTGGGAGCGGGGCTACGAGCAGTACTTC. This chain links TRBV4-3 with TRBJ2-7, with TRBD2 matching 7 bases. Germline-derived CDR1 and CDR2 are LGHNA and YSLEER. The CDR3 runs to 15 residues. V lost 4 bases and J lost 3; bases outside the gene matches: 9.

The gene calls are TRBV5-1 and TRBJ1-1; D ambiguous. This CDR3 is 15 amino acids long. With 6 bases removed from V and 5 bases from J, the gap between germline ends came to 20 bases. Germline lookup yields CDR1 SGHRS and CDR2 YFSETQ. Here the CDR3 DNA reads TGCGCCAGCACACTTACAACGGTGGAGGCGACTGAAGCTTTCTTT. Translating gives CASTLTTVEATEAFF. Filled out from reference TRBV5-1 and TRBJ1-1, the complete variable domain reads KAGVTQTPRYLIKTRGQQVTLSCSPISGHRSVSWYQQTPGQGLQFLFEYFSETQRNKGNFPGRFSGRQFSNSRSEMNVSTLELGDSALYLCASTLTTVEATEAFFGQGTRLTVV.

The CDR3 protein is CASSGLQGTNTEAFF. As DNA, the CDR3 is TGTGCCAGCAGCGGGCTACAGGGGACGAACACTGAAGCTTTCTTT. The J gene is TRBJ1-1, the V gene TRBV9; 7 nucleotides agree with TRBD1. The CDR3 loop spans 15 amino acids. The V segment lost 3 bases and the J segment 1 base; nucleotides outside the gene matches: 6. Germline assignment: CDR1 SGDLS and CDR2 YYNGEE.

CDR3 in DNA: TGCGCCAGCAGCCAAGTACATGTAGTGCCAGGCCCCGAAAAACTGTTTTTT. It encodes CASSQVHVVPGPEKLFF. The V gene is TRBV4-3, the J gene TRBJ1-4; D not certain. V was shortened by 1 base and J by 8 bases, with 20 bases between the two germline ends. Germline V gene lookup returns CDR1 LGHNA and CDR2 YSLEER. This CDR3 contains 17 residues.

The chain links TRBV12-3 or TRBV12-4 to TRBJ1-1; maybe TRBD1 (6 bases). CDR3 length equals 13 residues. Trimming cost V 6 bases and J 5 bases, with 13 bases left between them. CDR3 sequence: CASRLQGWTEAFF. CDR3 nucleotides: TGTGCCAGCAGACTTCAGGGGTGGACTGAAGCTTTCTTT.

This rearrangement joins TRBV7-2 to TRBJ2-1; 16 bases agree with TRBD2. The germline V gene has CDR1 SGHTA and CDR2 FQGNSA. The junction had 4 bases not matched to a gene; V was cut back by 4 bases and J by 1 base. The CDR3 contains 18 residues. For the CDR3, the DNA is TGTGCCAGCAGCTCGGGACTAGCGGGGGGGGGATCCTACAATGAGCAGTTCTTC. Residues: CASSSGLAGGGSYNEQFF.